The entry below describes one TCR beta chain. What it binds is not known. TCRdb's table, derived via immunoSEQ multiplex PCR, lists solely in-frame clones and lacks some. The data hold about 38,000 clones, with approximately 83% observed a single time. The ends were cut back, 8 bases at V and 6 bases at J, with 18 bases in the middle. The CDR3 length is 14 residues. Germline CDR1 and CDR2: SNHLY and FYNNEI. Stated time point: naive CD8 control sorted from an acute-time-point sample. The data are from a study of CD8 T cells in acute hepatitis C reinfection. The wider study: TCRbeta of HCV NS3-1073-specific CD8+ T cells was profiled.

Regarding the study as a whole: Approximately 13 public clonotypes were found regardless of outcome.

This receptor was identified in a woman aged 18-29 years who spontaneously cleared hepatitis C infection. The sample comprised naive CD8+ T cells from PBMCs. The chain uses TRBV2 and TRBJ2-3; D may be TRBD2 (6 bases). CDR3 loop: CASPRRAGRDTQYF. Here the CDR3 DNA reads TGTGCCAGCCCCAGGAGGGCGGGAAGGGATACGCAGTATTTT.